This TCR beta chain derives from a study of blood T cell repertoires in COVID-19. Study-wide context: Samples came from the United States, Italy and Spain, spanning acute and convalescent COVID-19. PBMCs, B-cell-depleted T cells, or T cells were the source of the cDNA or gDNA that made up the material.

Turning to this clone: Other nucleotide sequences in the sample specify the same CDR3.

The CDR3 contains 15 residues. Germline assignment: CDR1 SEHNR and CDR2 FQNEAQ (reference sequence). V gave up 1 base and J gave up 2 bases, with 11 bases separating them. In the source study's methods: For nucleated cells, counts were estimated from reference gene primer amplification. Measured with immunoSEQ multiplex PCR; TCRdb has only the in-frame clones, and not every one. For V, J and clone size, that table is used; D and trimming come from the DNA. The sample holds roughly 200,000 clones, approximately 85% seen once. V and J are TRBV7-9 and TRBJ1-1; D is unclear. The sample consisted of peripheral blood. This TCR was sampled from a human donor with active or convalescent COVID-19. The donor label of this sample is uncertain. The CDR3 coding sequence is TGTGCCAGCAGCTTAGTCGGTCGGGGAAACACTGAAGCTTTCTTT. Residues: CASSLVGRGNTEAFF.